The rows below give T cell receptor beta chains drawn from one sample of a study of blood T cell repertoires in COVID-19. Measured with immunoSEQ multiplex PCR; TCRdb has only the in-frame clones, and not every one. Among around 400,000 clones listed, 70% to 90% were seen once. Sequenced: peripheral blood. These receptors originate from a man in his forties or fifties with acute or convalescent COVID-19. The CDR3 runs from the conserved cysteine through the conserved F or W. The D gene is left open where the match is weak. Size values are once, few and many counts, or a class for expanded clones, and some rows have none.

clone_size	j_call	v_call	d_call	cdr3_nt	cdr3_aa
NA	TRBJ1-4	TRBV6-5	TRBD1	TGTGCCAGCAGTCTAGACAGGGAAGAACTGTTTTTT	CASSLDREELFF
once	TRBJ1-6	TRBV27	TRBD1	TGTGCCAGCAGTTTGACAGGGATTAATTCACCCCTCCACTTT	CASSLTGINSPLHF
NA	TRBJ2-5	TRBV28	TRBD2	TGTGCCAGCAGGCTGAGCGGGGGGGCCGGGGAGACCCAGTACTTC	CASRLSGGAGETQYF
NA	TRBJ2-6	TRBV19	NA	TGTGCCAGTAGTATATGGGCCGGCTCTGGGGCCAACGTCCTGACTTTC	CASSIWAGSGANVLTF
once	TRBJ2-2	TRBV10-2	NA	TGCGCCAGCAGTGAGCGGGAATACACCGGGGAGCTGTTTTTT	CASSEREYTGELFF
NA	TRBJ1-5	TRBV19	TRBD1	TGTGCCAGTAGTGGCGGGACAGCTAATCAGCCCCAGCATTTT	CASSGGTANQPQHF
NA	TRBJ1-2	TRBV27	NA	TGTGCCAGCAGTCCACCTGGAGCCGGCTATGGCTACACCTTC	CASSPPGAGYGYTF
NA	TRBJ1-2	TRBV27	NA	TGTGCCAGCAGTTTAGCCAGGGCCACCTATGGCTACACCTTC	CASSLARATYGYTF
once	TRBJ1-4	TRBV9	TRBD1	TGTGCCAGCAGCGTAGAAGGGGGCTCTCGTGAAAAACTGTTTTTT	CASSVEGGSREKLFF
NA	TRBJ1-1	TRBV3-1/TRBV3-2	NA	TGTGCCAGCAGCCAAGTAGGGGGGGCCACTGAAGCTTTCTTT	CASSQVGGATEAFF
NA	TRBJ1-2	TRBV6-5	NA	TGTGCCAGCACGGCTACTACGCCGGGAGATGGCTACACCTTC	CASTATTPGDGYTF
NA	TRBJ2-1	TRBV5-1	TRBD2	TGCGCCAGCAGCTTGCACGGGACTAGCGGGTTTAATGAGCAGTTCTTC	CASSLHGTSGFNEQFF
NA	TRBJ2-1	TRBV7-9	TRBD2	TGTGCCAGCAGCTTATTCGGGCGGGAGATAGGCAATGAGCAGTTCTTC	CASSLFGREIGNEQFF
NA	TRBJ2-7	TRBV5-1	NA	TGCGCCAGCAGCGAGGACATGATCGCATACGAGCAGTACTTC	CASSEDMIAYEQYF
NA	TRBJ2-3	TRBV5-1	NA	TGCGCCAGCAGCACAGGGACGGACCCTAGCACAGATACGCAGTATTTT	CASSTGTDPSTDTQYF
NA	TRBJ2-3	TRBV28	TRBD1	TGTGCCAGCAGTAGGACAGGGCCAGATACGCAGTATTTT	CASSRTGPDTQYF
NA	TRBJ2-3	TRBV7-6	NA	TGTGCCAGCAGCCAGGAAGATACAGGAACGCAGTATTTT	CASSQEDTGTQYF
few	TRBJ1-1	TRBV7-8	NA	TGTGCCAGCAGCTTAGTAACAGGCAAAGCTTTCTTT	CASSLVTGKAFF
NA	TRBJ1-4	TRBV5-1	TRBD1	TGCGCCAGCAGCTTGGAGGGACAGGCCCGAGAAAAACTGTTTTTT	CASSLEGQAREKLFF
NA	TRBJ2-7	TRBV19	TRBD1	TGTGCCAGTAGTCTTGGCAGGGGGTCCTACGAGCAGTACTTC	CASSLGRGSYEQYF
NA	TRBJ1-2	TRBV18	NA	TGTGCCAGCTCCCTCGCGCGGGGGTATGGCTACACCTTC	CASSLARGYGYTF
NA	TRBJ2-2	TRBV3-1/TRBV3-2	NA	TGTGCCAGCAGTGGACCGGGGGCGAACACCGGGGAGCTGTTTTTT	CASSGPGANTGELFF
few	TRBJ1-2	TRBV18	NA	TGTGCCAGCTCACCACTCATAGCTAACTATGGCTACACCTTC	CASSPLIANYGYTF
few	TRBJ2-7	TRBV5-6	TRBD2	TGTGCCAGCAGCTCGATACCGGGACTAAACTACGAGCAGTACTTC	CASSSIPGLNYEQYF
NA	TRBJ1-2	TRBV7-9	TRBD1	TGTGCCAGCAGCCCAGTTGGGTACAGGGGAGGAGATGGCTACACCTTC	CASSPVGYRGGDGYTF
NA	TRBJ1-2	TRBV6-1	TRBD1	TGTGCCAGCAGTGATCGGACAGGGGCAATAAACTATGGCTACACCTTC	CASSDRTGAINYGYTF
NA	TRBJ1-1	TRBV7-6	NA	TGTGCCAGCAGCCGCCCTGGGGGGTTGAACACTGAAGCTTTCTTT	CASSRPGGLNTEAFF
NA	TRBJ2-2	TRBV30	TRBD2	TGTGCCTGGAGTGTACGGGCTAGCGGGATTAACACCGGGGAGCTGTTTTTT	CAWSVRASGINTGELFF
NA	TRBJ1-6	TRBV7-2	TRBD1	TGTGCCAGCAGCCCGGGGACAGCATATAATTCACCCCTCCACTTT	CASSPGTAYNSPLHF
few	TRBJ2-3	TRBV11-2	TRBD2	TGTGCCAGCAGTTCACTAGCGCGCCACACAGATACGCAGTATTTT	CASSSLARHTDTQYF
few	TRBJ1-5	TRBV19	NA	TGTGCCAGTACCCACAACAGGGATGAGCCCCAGCATTTT	CASTHNRDEPQHF
NA	TRBJ1-4	TRBV5-1	TRBD1	TGCGCCAGCAGCCCCAGACAGGGGACCTCAATTGAAAAACTGTTTTTT	CASSPRQGTSIEKLFF
NA	TRBJ2-3	TRBV10-3	TRBD2	TGTGCCATCAGATCCGGGACTAGCGGGCGAAGCACAGATACGCAGTATTTT	CAIRSGTSGRSTDTQYF
NA	TRBJ1-2	TRBV30	NA	TGTGCCTGGAGGGACTCATATGGCTACACCTTC	CAWRDSYGYTF
NA	TRBJ2-2	TRBV7-6	TRBD2	TGTGCCAGCAGCTTAGGCGCTAGCGGGGGTTCCGGGGAGCTGTTTTTT	CASSLGASGGSGELFF
few	TRBJ1-4	TRBV2	NA	TGTGCCAGCAGTGAAGCGGGCGAGTGGGAAAAACTGTTTTTT	CASSEAGEWEKLFF
NA	TRBJ1-2	TRBV1	NA	TGCACCAGCAGCCACAGGGGGGAATGCTCTAACTATGGCTACACCTTC	CTSSHRGECSNYGYTF
NA	TRBJ2-2	TRBV5-1	TRBD2	TGCGCCAGCAGCTTGGTTACTAGCGGAAACACCGGGGAGCTGTTTTTT	CASSLVTSGNTGELFF
few	TRBJ1-5	TRBV28	NA	TGTGCCAGCAGTTTCCCGAGGACACAAATTGATCAGCCCCAGCATTTT	CASSFPRTQIDQPQHF
NA	TRBJ1-1	TRBV6-7	NA	TGTGCCAGCAGTTACTCTCAGGGGAACACTGAAGCTTTCTTT	CASSYSQGNTEAFF